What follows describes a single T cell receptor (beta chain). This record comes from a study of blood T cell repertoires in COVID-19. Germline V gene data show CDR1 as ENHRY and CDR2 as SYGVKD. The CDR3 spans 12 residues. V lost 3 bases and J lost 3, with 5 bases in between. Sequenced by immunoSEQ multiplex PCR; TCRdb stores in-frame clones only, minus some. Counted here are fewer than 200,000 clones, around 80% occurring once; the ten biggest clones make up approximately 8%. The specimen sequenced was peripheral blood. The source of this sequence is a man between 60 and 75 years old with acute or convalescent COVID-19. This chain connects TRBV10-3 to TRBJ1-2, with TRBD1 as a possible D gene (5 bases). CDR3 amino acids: CAISEQDYGYTF. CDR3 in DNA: TGTGCCATCAGTGAACAGGACTATGGCTACACCTTC.